The 6 T cell receptor beta chains reported below all come from one sample, sequenced in a study of CD8+ T cells in alopecia areata. Following extraction, RNA underwent reverse transcription to cDNA, which served as the sequencing template. The table came from immunoSEQ multiplex PCR; TCRdb's copy has only in-frame clones and leaves some out. The sample has about 200,000 clones, 55% to 75% seen once. Treatment in this sample: oral pan-JAK inhibitor, 5-10 mg twice daily. Sequenced here: CD4+ T cells sorted from blood, sampled at week 24, from a patient treated with tofacitinib. The receptor source for this set is a human donor with alopecia areata.

The chain employs TRBV2 and TRBJ2-7; D gene ambiguous. Deletions cut 8 bases from V and 0 bases from J, with 11 bases between. CDR3 size: 13 residues. Germline V gene data show CDR1 as SNHLY and CDR2 as FYNNEI. The CDR3 spells CASRSRVSYEQYF. CDR3 nucleotides: TGTGCCAGCCGAAGCCGCGTCTCCTACGAGCAGTACTTC.

This clone was counted only a few times. The chain links TRBV7-2 to TRBJ2-5; no reliable D call. Trimming took 6 bases from V and 2 from J, leaving 10 bases between them. This CDR3 contains 13 residues. Germline CDR1 reads SGHTA; CDR2 reads FQGNSA. The CDR3 region has the DNA TGTGCCAGCAGTAAAGGACGGCAAGAGACCCAGTACTTC. This sequence encodes CASSKGRQETQYF.

The chain couples TRBV29-1 to TRBJ2-2; weak D call: TRBD1 (5 bases). Trimming left V 4 bases short and J 6 bases short, with 6 bases between. CDR1 and CDR2 from the germline V gene are SQVTM and ANQGSEA. The CDR3 spans 11 residues. Written as DNA, the CDR3 is TGCAGCGTTGGACAGCCCGGGGAGCTGTTTTTT. Protein sequence: CSVGQPGELFF.

J is TRBJ1-2 and V is TRBV30, with D possibly TRBD1 on 6 matching bases. The CDR3 has 13 residues. Trimming cost V 1 base and J 7 bases, with 13 bases left between them. Per germline, CDR1 GTSNPN and CDR2 SVGIG (reference sequence). CDR3 nucleotide sequence: TGTGCCTGGAGTGACAACAGGGTCGGTGGCTACACCTTC. Encoded protein: CAWSDNRVGGYTF.

The chain has TRBV11-1 and TRBJ2-2; D gene unclear. CDR1 and CDR2 from the germline V gene are SGHAT and FQDESV (reference sequence). Trimming removed 4 bases from V and 1 base from J, with 16 bases in between. CDR3 length equals 17 residues. CDR3 DNA: TGTGCCAGCAGCTCGCCTCGGGCCATCCTGAACACCGGGGAGCTGTTTTTT. Protein product: CASSSPRAILNTGELFF.

This chain links TRBV7-2 with TRBJ2-1, with TRBD2 as a possible D gene (5 bases). The CDR3 length is 14 residues. V dropped 3 bases and J dropped 6 bases, with 12 bases sitting between them. From germline, CDR1 is SGHTA and CDR2 FQGNSA. The CDR3 DNA sequence: TGTGCCAGCAGCTTCGGAGGTGCAGTCAATGAGCAGTTCTTC. Protein: CASSFGGAVNEQFF.